This TCR beta chain was identified during a study of shared clonotypes between healthy human individuals. This clone has ten or more counts. Other nucleotide sequences in the sample specify the same CDR3. The CDR3 extends over 15 amino acids. V lost 6 bases and J lost 2, with 16 bases in between. Germline V CDR1 and CDR2: MNHEY, SMNVEV (reference sequence). Measured with immunoSEQ multiplex PCR; TCRdb has only the in-frame clones, and not every one. The sample has about 1.1 million clones, approximately 77% seen once. The sample consisted of memory CD4+ T cells from PBMCs. Subset noted: CD45RA-negative fraction. This chain uses TRBV27 with TRBJ2-5; a weak D match, TRBD2 (6 bases). The TCR was taken from a young man in good health. Some clones in this sample may be carry-over from other donors' samples. The CDR3 nucleotides are TGTGCCAGCAGCCCGGGACTTTGGGGGCAAGAGACCCAGTACTTC. As protein: CASSPGLWGQETQYF.